Detailed here is one TCR beta chain. No antigen is known for it. What was sequenced were expressed TCRB transcripts, since all of the isolated RNA had been reverse transcribed. Generated by immunoSEQ multiplex PCR, the TCRdb table keeps only in-frame clones and is missing some. The sample contains around 710,000 clones, around 12% of which appear only once. The record originates from a study of beta chain features in type 1 diabetes. General study points: Within each of all four CD4+ subsets, Type 1 diabetes patients had TCRB CDR3s that were moderately but significantly shorter.

Germline V gene sequence: CDR1 LNHDA, CDR2 SQIVND (reference sequence). V was pared by 5 bases and J by 6 bases, with 6 bases of the junction left unmatched. This CDR3 is built from 13 residues. The clonotype comes from a young man with type 1 diabetes. The V gene is TRBV19, the J gene TRBJ1-2; 7 nucleotides align to TRBD1. The specimen sequenced was naive CD4+ T cells from blood. The CDR3 spells CASSHRGMNGYTF. CDR3 DNA sequence: TGTGCCAGTAGTCACAGGGGAATGAATGGCTACACCTTC.